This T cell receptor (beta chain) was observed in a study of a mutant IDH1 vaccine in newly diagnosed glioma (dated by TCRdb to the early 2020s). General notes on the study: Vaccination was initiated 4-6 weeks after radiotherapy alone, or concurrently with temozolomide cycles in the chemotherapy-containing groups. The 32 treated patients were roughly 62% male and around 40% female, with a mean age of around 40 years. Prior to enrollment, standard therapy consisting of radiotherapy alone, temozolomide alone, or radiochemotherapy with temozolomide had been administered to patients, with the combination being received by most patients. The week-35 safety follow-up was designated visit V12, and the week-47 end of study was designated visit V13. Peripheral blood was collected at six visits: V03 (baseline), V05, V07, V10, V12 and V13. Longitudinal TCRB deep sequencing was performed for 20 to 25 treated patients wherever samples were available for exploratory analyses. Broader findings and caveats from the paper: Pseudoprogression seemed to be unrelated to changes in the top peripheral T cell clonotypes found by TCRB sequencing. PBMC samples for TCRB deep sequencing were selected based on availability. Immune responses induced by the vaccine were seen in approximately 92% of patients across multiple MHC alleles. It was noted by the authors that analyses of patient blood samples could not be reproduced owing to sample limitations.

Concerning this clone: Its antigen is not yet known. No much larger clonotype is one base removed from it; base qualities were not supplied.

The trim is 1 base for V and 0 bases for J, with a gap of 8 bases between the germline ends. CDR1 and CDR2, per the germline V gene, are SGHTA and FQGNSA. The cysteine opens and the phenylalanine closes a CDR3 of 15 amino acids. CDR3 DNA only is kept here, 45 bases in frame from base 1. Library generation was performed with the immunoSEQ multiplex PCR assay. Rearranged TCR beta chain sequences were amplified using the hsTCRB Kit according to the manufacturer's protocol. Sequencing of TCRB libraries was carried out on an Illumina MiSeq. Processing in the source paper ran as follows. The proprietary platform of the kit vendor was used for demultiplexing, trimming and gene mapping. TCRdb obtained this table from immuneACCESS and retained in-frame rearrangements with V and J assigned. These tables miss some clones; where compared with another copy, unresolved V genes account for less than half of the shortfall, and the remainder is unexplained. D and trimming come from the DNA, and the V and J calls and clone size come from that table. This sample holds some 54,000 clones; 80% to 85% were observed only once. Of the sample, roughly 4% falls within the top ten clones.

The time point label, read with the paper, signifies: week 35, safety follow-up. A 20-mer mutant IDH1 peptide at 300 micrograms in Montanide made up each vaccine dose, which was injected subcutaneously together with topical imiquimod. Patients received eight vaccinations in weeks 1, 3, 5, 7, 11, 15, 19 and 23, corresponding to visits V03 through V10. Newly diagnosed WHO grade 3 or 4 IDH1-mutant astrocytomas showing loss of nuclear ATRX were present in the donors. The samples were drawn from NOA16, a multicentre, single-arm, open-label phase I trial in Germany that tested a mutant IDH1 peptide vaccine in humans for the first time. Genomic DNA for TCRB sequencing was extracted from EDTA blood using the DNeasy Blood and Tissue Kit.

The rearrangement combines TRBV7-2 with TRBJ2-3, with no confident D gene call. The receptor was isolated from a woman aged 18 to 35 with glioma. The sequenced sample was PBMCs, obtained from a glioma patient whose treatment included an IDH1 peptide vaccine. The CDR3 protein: CASSLVGPSTDTQYF. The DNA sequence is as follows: TGTGCCAGCAGCTTAGTAGGTCCTAGCACAGATACGCAGTATTTT.